This T cell receptor (beta chain) originates from a study of cytomegalovirus exposure and HLA in healthy donors. Study-wide points: It emerged from a later analysis that several of the most significant clusters appeared to be linked to common viral pathogens. TCR beta sequences reportedly predicted the HLA-A and HLA-B alleles of most subjects accurately. Compared with the approximately 680-donor mean, an Asian-associated ancestry cluster reportedly had fewer N-insertions, according to a later analysis.

A word on this clone: What it recognizes is unknown.

PCR primers comprised 60 Vbeta and 13 Jbeta primers. Repertoires were generated with immunoSEQ multiplex PCR, while TCRdb's copy carries only in-frame clones and drops some. Counted here are fewer than 200,000 clones, around 76% occurring once; the ten biggest clones make up around 7%. V dropped 2 bases and J dropped 5; count of bases not matched to a gene: 0. The CDR3 consists of 15 residues. Per germline, CDR1 LGHNA and CDR2 YSLEER. This chain links TRBV4-3 with TRBJ2-1; TRBD2 aligns across 13 bases. The specimen was PBMCs. This clonotype originated in a man aged 40-49 years in good health and CMV-seropositive. The CDR3 DNA follows: TGCGCCAGCAGCCAAACTAGCGGGGGGGACAATGAGCAGTTCTTC. Encoded protein: CASSQTSGGDNEQFF.